This record looks at one T cell receptor (beta chain) sequence and its context. Its antigen is unidentified. The record originates from a study of a mutant IDH1 vaccine in newly diagnosed glioma. Germline V gene sequence: CDR1 SGHVS, CDR2 FQNEAQ. The CDR3 length is 11 residues. Trimming stripped 5 bases from V and 5 bases from J, with 7 bases between. Time point in this sample: week 35, safety follow-up. With topical imiquimod, each dose of the vaccine consisted of 300 ug of mutant IDH1 20-mer peptide. Produced via immunoSEQ multiplex PCR; TCRdb's table is partial and in-frame only. The sample has around 50,000 clones, under 90% seen once.

The sequence was obtained from a woman between 18 and 29 years old with glioma. Here the sequenced sample was PBMCs, taken from a glioma patient whose treatment included an IDH1 peptide vaccine. The chain couples TRBV7-8 to TRBJ2-7, with no clear D. The CDR3 DNA reads TGTGCCAGCAGCACCTCGGACGAGCAGTACTTC. It encodes CASSTSDEQYF.